Following are 13 T cell receptor beta chains from one sample sequenced in a study of read filtering for tumor transcriptome and immune sequencing. The library was built from approximately 400 ng RNA with molecular barcoded adaptors for alpha/delta and beta/gamma chains. TCRdb reprocessed the reads with MiXCR, giving one entry per CDR3 protein. Here the sample spans around 14,000 distinct CDR3 sequences, around 20% being singletons. Sequenced sample: a population of CD138-negative cells sorted from bone marrow. These receptors originate from a donor over 35 with multiple myeloma.

The rearrangement links TRBV20-1 to TRBJ2-3, with D tentatively TRBD2 (5 bases). Germline CDR1 DFQATT, CDR2 SNEGSKA (reference sequence). This CDR3 comprises 16 residues. Trimming removed 2 bases from V and 4 bases from J, with 19 bases in between. CDR3 region: CSARPASLWFADTQYF. The CDR3 DNA is TGCAGTGCTAGACCTGCTAGCTTGTGGTTTGCAGATACGCAGTATTTT.

The sample holds many counts of this clonotype. The chain has TRBV24-1 and TRBJ2-1, with 9 bases aligning to TRBD1. V gave up 5 bases and J gave up 6 bases; unmatched junction bases: 10. The CDR3 has 16 residues. Per germline, CDR1 KGHDR and CDR2 SFDVKD. The CDR3 protein is CATSVPSGQGVNEQFF. The CDR3 bases are TGTGCCACCAGTGTCCCTTCGGGACAGGGCGTCAATGAGCAGTTCTTC.

This chain joins TRBV12-3 or TRBV12-4 and TRBJ1-1; D gene unclear. Trimming cost V 5 bases and J 0 bases, with 7 bases left between them. The CDR3 runs 13 residues. The chain's CDR3 is CASSADMNTEAFF. CDR3 DNA sequence: TGTGCCAGCAGTGCCGACATGAACACTGAAGCTTTCTTT.

The rearrangement links TRBV2 to TRBJ2-5, with 8 bases identical to TRBD1. Germline V CDR1 and CDR2: SNHLY, FYNNEI. CDR3 size: 14 residues. With 3 bases clipped from V and 1 base from J, the junction kept 1 base outside the gene matches. This CDR3 reads CASSEDRAQETQYF. The CDR3, as DNA: TGTGCCAGCAGTGAGGACAGGGCCCAAGAGACCCAGTACTTC.

This clonotype was picked up a small number of times. The chain recombines TRBV20-1 with TRBJ2-5; possible D gene TRBD1, 6 bases. The germline V gene encodes CDR1 DFQATT and CDR2 SNEGSKA (reference sequence). CDR3 length: 18 residues. V gave up 0 bases and J gave up 8 bases, with 28 bases separating them. CDR3 DNA sequence: TGCAGTGCTAGAGATGATAGTCGGCGCTTCGGGGACAAGGAAACCCAGTACTTC. As protein: CSARDDSRRFGDKETQYF.

This clonotype was detected many times. The V gene is TRBV24-1, the J gene TRBJ2-5; 8 bases match TRBD1. The germline V gene encodes CDR1 KGHDR and CDR2 SFDVKD. The V and J ends lost 5 bases and 5 bases, in that order; junction bases with no gene match: 9. The CDR3 spans 15 residues. The CDR3 sequence: CATSAPGQGRETQYF. CDR3 coding DNA: TGTGCCACCAGTGCCCCCGGACAGGGAAGGGAGACCCAGTACTTC.

This clonotype was recorded at least ten times. The chain joins TRBV11-2 to TRBJ2-5, with D possibly TRBD1 on 6 matching bases. Germline assignment: CDR1 SGHAT and CDR2 FQNNGV. V lost 1 base and J lost 4, with 16 bases in between. The CDR3 loop spans 16 amino acids. The CDR3 protein is CASSLGPRGRGETQYF. The CDR3 bases are TGTGCCAGCAGCTTAGGCCCCAGGGGCCGGGGAGAGACCCAGTACTTC.

This clonotype was seen a handful of times. This sequence joins TRBV7-2 and TRBJ2-1; D is undetermined. The V gene's germline CDR1 is SGHTA and CDR2 FQGNSA. Trimming left V 4 bases short and J 10 bases short, with 14 bases between. CDR3 length: 13 residues. In DNA form, the CDR3 reads TGTGCCAGCAGCTCCGGCCCGATGATGGAGCAGTTCTTC. Translation: CASSSGPMMEQFF.

This clonotype was seen a handful of times. The gene calls are TRBV7-9 and TRBJ2-6; no clear D. The CDR3 length is 14 residues. V lost 8 bases and J lost 2, with 10 bases in between. Germline CDR1 SEHNR, CDR2 FQNEAQ (reference sequence). In DNA form, the CDR3 reads TGTGCCAGCGTAAAGGTGGCTGGGGCCAACGTCCTGACTTTC. Translated, it gives CASVKVAGANVLTF.

This clonotype was picked up many times. The chain combines TRBV27 with TRBJ2-3; D remains ambiguous. The germline V gene encodes CDR1 MNHEY and CDR2 SMNVEV (reference sequence). The CDR3 is 13 residues long. V was shortened by 6 bases and J by 5 bases, with 12 bases between the two germline ends. CDR3 in DNA: TGTGCCAGCAGCACCCTAGGGAAAGATACGCAGTATTTT. It codes for CASSTLGKDTQYF.

The sample holds many counts of this clonotype. CDR3 sequence reads: CASAVTLSYEQYF. CDR3 nucleotide sequence: TGTGCCTCGGCGGTCACTCTTTCCTACGAGCAGTACTTC. The rearrangement joins TRBV6-5 to TRBJ2-7; the D is unclear. CDR1 and CDR2 (germline): MNHEY, SVGAGI. CDR3 length: 13 residues. The V and J ends lost 11 bases and 1 base respectively, with 15 bases between them.

This clonotype has ten or more counts. V usage is TRBV20-1 and J usage is TRBJ1-4; no firm D call. Trimming took off 3 bases at V and 5 bases at J, with 19 bases between the two ends. Looked up from germline, CDR1 is DFQATT and CDR2 is SNEGSKA (reference sequence). The CDR3 length is 16 residues. CDR3 amino acids: CSASPRGTAYNEKLFF. The CDR3 nucleotides read TGCAGTGCTAGCCCCAGAGGTACAGCTTACAATGAAAAACTGTTTTTT.

This clonotype was recorded at least ten times. The chain recombines TRBV10-3 with TRBJ2-1; 9 nucleotides match TRBD2. Germline assignment: CDR1 ENHRY and CDR2 SYGVKD. CDR3 length: 14 residues. J gave up 6 bases and V 3 bases, and 3 bases lay outside the gene matches. CDR3 coding DNA: TGTGCCATCAGTGACCTAGCGGGACCCAATGAGCAGTTCTTC. This encodes CAISDLAGPNEQFF.